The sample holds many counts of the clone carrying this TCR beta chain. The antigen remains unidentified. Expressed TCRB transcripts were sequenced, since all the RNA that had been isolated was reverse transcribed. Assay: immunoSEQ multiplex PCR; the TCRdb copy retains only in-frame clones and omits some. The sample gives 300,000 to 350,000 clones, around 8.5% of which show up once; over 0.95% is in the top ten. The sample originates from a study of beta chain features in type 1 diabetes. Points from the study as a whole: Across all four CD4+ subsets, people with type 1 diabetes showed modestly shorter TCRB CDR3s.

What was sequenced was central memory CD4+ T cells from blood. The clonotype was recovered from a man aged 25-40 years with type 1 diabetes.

CDR3 bases: TGCGCCAGCAGCTTGGAGACTAGCACAGATACGCAGTATTTT. The encoded protein is CASSLETSTDTQYF. V usage is TRBV5-1 and J usage is TRBJ2-3, with D hard to call. The V end was cut by 0 bases, the J end by 0 bases, with 5 bases between. The CDR3 loop spans 14 amino acids. CDR1 and CDR2 from the germline V gene are SGHRS and YFSETQ.